This T cell receptor beta chain was identified during a study of T-cell reconstitution after alpha-beta-depleted transplantation in children. Unique molecular identifiers tagged the TCRbeta library. TCRdb used MiXCR to reprocess the PCR reads, holding one entry per CDR3 protein. The sample has around 480,000 distinct CDR3 sequences; around a third are singletons. Trimming at V came to 6 bases and at J to 0 bases, leaving 7 bases not matched to a gene. Germline V gives CDR1 DFQATT, CDR2 SNEGSKA (reference sequence). This CDR3 spans 17 amino acids. This clonotype was obtained from a human donor who donated a stem cell graft to a child with aplastic anemia. Source: PBMCs from the stem cell graft donor, taken from the stem cell graft. The chain employs TRBV20-1 and TRBJ2-1, with 14 bases aligning to TRBD2. CDR3 residues: CSAGLAGGSHSYNEQFF. CDR3 bases: TGCAGTGCAGGACTAGCGGGAGGTTCCCACTCCTACAATGAGCAGTTCTTC.